This passage covers 9 T cell receptor beta chains from one sample sequenced in a study of beta chain features in type 1 diabetes. Reverse transcription of all isolated RNA meant that expressed TCRB transcripts were sequenced. Some clones are missing from TCRdb's copy, which holds only in-frame ones; the method was immunoSEQ multiplex PCR. This table has 300,000 to 350,000 clones, roughly 8% appearing once. Sequenced input: central memory CD4+ T cells from blood. These receptors came from a woman under 30 in good health.

This chain links TRBV7-9 with TRBJ1-5, with a weak D call TRBD1 (5 bases). The CDR3 runs to 14 residues. Trimming removed 4 bases from V and 5 bases from J, with 12 bases in between. Germline lookup yields CDR1 SEHNR and CDR2 FQNEAQ (reference sequence). CDR3 protein: CASSSTGGHQPQHF. CDR3 DNA sequence: TGTGCCAGCAGCTCCACCGGGGGACATCAGCCCCAGCATTTT. Supplemented by reference TRBV7-9 and TRBJ1-5, the full variable domain reads DTGVSQNPRHKITKRGQNVTFRCDPISEHNRLYWYRQTLGQGPEFLTYFQNEAQLEKSRLLSDRFSAERPKGSFSTLEIQRTEQGDSAMYLCASSSTGGHQPQHFGDGTRLSIL.

The chain carries TRBV6-4 and TRBJ1-2; 7 bases agree with TRBD1. Germline CDR1 is MRHNA and CDR2 is SNTAGT. The CDR3 runs to 14 residues. V lost 3 bases to trimming and J lost 10 bases; unmatched junction nucleotides: 11. The CDR3 region is CASSDPQGVQLYTF. The CDR3 bases are TGTGCCAGCAGTGATCCGCAGGGGGTGCAACTCTACACCTTC.

Note on this clone: The junction does not match germline at one end; this may be a read error. The chain has TRBV7-3 and TRBJ2-7, with unresolved D. CDR1 and CDR2 from the germline V gene are SGHTA and FQGTGA. The CDR3 runs 13 residues. CDR3 protein: CAGSFYYHYEQYF. The CDR3 DNA sequence: TGTGCCGGCAGCTTCTACTATCACTACGAGCAGTACTTC.

This clone was observed many times. The V call is TRBV18, the J call TRBJ2-3; TRBD1 matches at 9 bases. The CDR3 spans 14 residues. Per germline, CDR1 KGHSH and CDR2 LQKENI. V lost 3 bases and J lost 7; bases outside the gene matches: 5. The CDR3 DNA sequence: TGTGCCAGCTCACCGGGACAGGGATGGAATACGCAGTATTTT. This gives the protein CASSPGQGWNTQYF.

This clone has ten or more counts. The chain is built from TRBV7-9 and TRBJ1-4; a possible D gene is TRBD1 (6 bases). V lost 5 bases and J lost 7, with 17 bases in between. Germline CDR1 reads SEHNR; CDR2 reads FQNEAQ (reference sequence). The CDR3 has 15 amino acids. The CDR3 sequence: CASSVVSGAGEKLFF. The CDR3 bases are TGTGCCAGCAGCGTGGTGTCAGGGGCGGGTGAAAAACTGTTTTTT.

In its sample, this clone was seen a few times. The CDR3 DNA is TGTGCCAGCAGTGATGTCCACGGCGGGAGTTCACATGAGACCCAGTACTTC. As protein: CASSDVHGGSSHETQYF. The chain combines TRBV6-1 with TRBJ2-5, with 7 bases aligning to TRBD2. CDR3 length equals 17 residues. CDR1 is MNHNS and CDR2 is SASEGT in the germline V gene. V was clipped by 3 bases and J by 5 bases; unmatched bases: 15.

In this sample, this clone turned up a few times. The V gene is TRBV7-9, the J gene TRBJ2-3; possible D gene TRBD2, 5 bases. Germline loops: CDR1 SEHNR, CDR2 FQNEAQ (reference sequence). The CDR3 is 15 residues long. V dropped 2 bases and J dropped 1 base, with 10 bases sitting between them. CDR3 in amino acids: CASSLTTRGTDTQYF. The CDR3 nucleotides are TGTGCCAGCAGCTTAACTACGAGGGGCACAGATACGCAGTATTTT. The whole variable domain, filled in from reference TRBV7-9 and TRBJ2-3, reads DTGVSQNPRHKITKRGQNVTFRCDPISEHNRLYWYRQTLGQGPEFLTYFQNEAQLEKSRLLSDRFSAERPKGSFSTLEIQRTEQGDSAMYLCASSLTTRGTDTQYFGPGTRLTVL.

The chain combines TRBV7-2 with TRBJ2-1, with 11 bases aligning to TRBD2. J was trimmed by 9 bases and V by 0 bases; bases with no gene match: 4. Looked up from germline, CDR1 is SGHTA and CDR2 is FQGNSA. This CDR3 is built from 15 residues. CDR3 nucleotide sequence: TGTGCCAGCAGCTTAGCGCTAGCGGGAGGTAGTGAGCAGTTCTTC. Translating gives CASSLALAGGSEQFF.

This clone was seen more than once but under ten times. This chain connects TRBV7-9 to TRBJ2-5; TRBD1 matches 9 bases. V shed 4 bases and J 3 bases; nucleotides not matched to a gene: 6. This CDR3 has 15 residues. In germline, CDR1 is SEHNR, CDR2 FQNEAQ (reference sequence). This CDR3 reads CASSSTGTGKETQYF. DNA for the CDR3: TGTGCCAGCAGCTCTACCGGGACAGGGAAAGAGACCCAGTACTTC.